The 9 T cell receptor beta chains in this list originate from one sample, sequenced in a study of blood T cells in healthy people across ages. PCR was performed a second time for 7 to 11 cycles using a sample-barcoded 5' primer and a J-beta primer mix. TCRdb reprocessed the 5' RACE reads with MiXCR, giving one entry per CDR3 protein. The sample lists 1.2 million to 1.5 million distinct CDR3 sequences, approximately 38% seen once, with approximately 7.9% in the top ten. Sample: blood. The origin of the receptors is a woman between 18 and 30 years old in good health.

The CDR3 DNA follows: TGTGCCATCAATGCAGGGGGCCCTTTCACAGATACGCAGTATTTT. The encoded protein is CAINAGGPFTDTQYF. V is TRBV10-3 and J is TRBJ2-3; 8 nucleotides match TRBD1. This CDR3 region has 15 residues. CDR1 and CDR2 (germline): ENHRY, SYGVKD. Losses at the gene ends were 7 bases for V and 2 bases for J; bases not matched to a gene: 8.

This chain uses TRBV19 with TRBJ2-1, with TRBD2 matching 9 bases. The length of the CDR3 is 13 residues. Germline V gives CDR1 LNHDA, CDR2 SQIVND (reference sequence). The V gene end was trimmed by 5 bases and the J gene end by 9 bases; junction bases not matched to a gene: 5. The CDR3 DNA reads TGTGCCAGTAGTGGGCGGGAGGGCGGTGAGCAGTTCTTC. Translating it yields CASSGREGGEQFF.

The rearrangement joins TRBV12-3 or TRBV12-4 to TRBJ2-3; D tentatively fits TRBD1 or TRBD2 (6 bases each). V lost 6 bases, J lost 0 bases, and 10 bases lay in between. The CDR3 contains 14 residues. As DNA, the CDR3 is TGTGCCAGCAGGAGGGGGGTGAGCACAGATACGCAGTATTTT. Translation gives CASRRGVSTDTQYF.

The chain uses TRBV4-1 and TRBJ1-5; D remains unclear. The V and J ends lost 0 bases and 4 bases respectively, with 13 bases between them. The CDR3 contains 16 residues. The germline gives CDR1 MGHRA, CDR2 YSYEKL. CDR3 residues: CASSQDLGRSNQPQHF. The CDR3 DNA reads TGCGCCAGCAGCCAAGATCTAGGCAGATCAAATCAGCCCCAGCATTTT.

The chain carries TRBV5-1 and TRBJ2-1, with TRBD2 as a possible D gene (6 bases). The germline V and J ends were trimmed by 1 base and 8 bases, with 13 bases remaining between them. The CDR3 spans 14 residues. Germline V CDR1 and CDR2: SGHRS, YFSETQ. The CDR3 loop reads CASSLRLVVDEQFF. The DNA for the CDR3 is TGCGCCAGCAGCTTGCGACTAGTTGTCGATGAGCAGTTCTTC. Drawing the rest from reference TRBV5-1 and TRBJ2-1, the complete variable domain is KAGVTQTPRYLIKTRGQQVTLSCSPISGHRSVSWYQQTPGQGLQFLFEYFSETQRNKGNFPGRFSGRQFSNSRSEMNVSTLELGDSALYLCASSLRLVVDEQFFGPGTRLTVL.

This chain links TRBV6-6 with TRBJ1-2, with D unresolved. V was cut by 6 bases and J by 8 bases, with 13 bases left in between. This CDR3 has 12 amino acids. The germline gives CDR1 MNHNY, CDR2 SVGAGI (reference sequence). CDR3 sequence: CASSDGLGGYTF. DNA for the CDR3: TGTGCCAGCAGCGATGGGTTAGGGGGCTACACCTTC.

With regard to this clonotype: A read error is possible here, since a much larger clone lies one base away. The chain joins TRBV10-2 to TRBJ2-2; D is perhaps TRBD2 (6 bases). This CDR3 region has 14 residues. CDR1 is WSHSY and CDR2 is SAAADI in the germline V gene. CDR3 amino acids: CASRASANTGGLFF. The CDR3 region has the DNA TGCGCCAGCAGGGCATCCGCGAACACCGGGGGGCTGTTTTTT.

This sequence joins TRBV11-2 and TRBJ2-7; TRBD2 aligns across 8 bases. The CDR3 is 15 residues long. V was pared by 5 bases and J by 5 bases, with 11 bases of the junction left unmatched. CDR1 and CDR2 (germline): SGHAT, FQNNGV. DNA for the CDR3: TGTGCCAGCAGCCAGCAACTAGCGGTCCAGGACGAGCAGTACTTC. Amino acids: CASSQQLAVQDEQYF.

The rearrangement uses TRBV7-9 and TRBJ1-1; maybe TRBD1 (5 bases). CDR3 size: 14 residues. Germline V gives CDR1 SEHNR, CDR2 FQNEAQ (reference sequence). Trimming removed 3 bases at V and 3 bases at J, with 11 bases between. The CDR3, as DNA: TGTGCCAGCAGCTTTGCAGGGTCGGACACTGAAGCTTTCTTT. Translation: CASSFAGSDTEAFF.